Listed below are T cell receptor beta chains from one sample, sequenced in a study of T cell changes during pregnancy in multiple sclerosis. Profiled with immunoSEQ multiplex PCR; TCRdb holds only in-frame clones, not every one. This table holds tens of thousands of clones, 90% to 95% found once. Sample: CD4+ T cells from peripheral blood mononuclear cells, taken before pregnancy. The receptors stem from a female donor with multiple sclerosis, enrolled in a pregnancy study. Both conserved end residues are part of each CDR3. The D gene is left open where the match is weak.

J,V,D,CDR3,DNA
TRBJ1-5,TRBV27,NA,CASSFVASGQPQHF,TGTGCCAGCAGTTTCGTCGCCAGCGGACAGCCCCAGCATTTT
TRBJ2-1,TRBV7-6,TRBD1,CASSHQGAYNEQFF,TGTGCCAGCAGCCATCAGGGGGCTTACAATGAGCAGTTCTTC
TRBJ2-1,TRBV6-6,TRBD2,CASSYSFSGGNNEQFF,TGTGCCAGCAGTTACTCGTTTAGCGGGGGAAATAATGAGCAGTTCTTC
TRBJ1-1,TRBV28,NA,CASSSDSLLNTEAFF,TGTGCCAGCAGTTCCGACAGCCTGTTGAACACTGAAGCTTTCTTT
TRBJ2-1,TRBV2,NA,CASSEAGRNEQFF,TGTGCCAGCAGTGAAGCGGGGAGGAATGAGCAGTTCTTC
TRBJ1-1,TRBV6-1,TRBD1,CASSDPDRARARAFF,TGTGCCAGCAGTGACCCGGACAGGGCTAGAGCTCGAGCTTTCTTT
TRBJ1-1,TRBV29-1,NA,CSATRGGDTEAFF,TGCAGCGCCACAAGGGGCGGAGACACTGAAGCTTTCTTT
TRBJ1-1,TRBV30,NA,CAWSVSGDTEAFF,TGTGCCTGGAGTGTATCCGGGGACACTGAAGCTTTCTTT
TRBJ1-5,TRBV2,TRBD1,CASSLDRVNQPQHF,TGTGCCAGCAGTTTGGACAGGGTGAATCAGCCCCAGCATTTT
TRBJ1-5,TRBV28,NA,CASSRSQGTNQPQHF,TGTGCCAGCAGTCGTTCACAGGGAACCAATCAGCCCCAGCATTTT
TRBJ1-1,TRBV30,NA,CAWSVGTPEAFF,TGTGCCTGGAGTGTGGGCACCCCTGAAGCTTTCTTT
TRBJ1-1,TRBV5-1,NA,CASSSQGKGTEAFF,TGCGCCAGCAGCTCTCAGGGGAAGGGCACTGAAGCTTTCTTT
TRBJ1-2,TRBV28,TRBD1,CASSLSSRLGQGYGYTF,TGTGCCAGCAGTTTATCCTCCCGACTTGGACAGGGGTATGGCTACACCTTC
TRBJ2-1,TRBV7-3,TRBD2,CASSFGGRANEQFF,TGTGCCAGCAGCTTCGGCGGGAGGGCCAATGAGCAGTTCTTC
TRBJ1-2,TRBV2,NA,CASSDPTITGFAYGYTF,TGTGCCAGCAGTGACCCAACGATTACAGGATTTGCGTATGGCTACACCTTC
TRBJ1-3,TRBV5-1,NA,CASSPPGGDRNTIYF,TGCGCCAGCAGCCCCCCGGGGGGCGATCGGAACACCATATATTTT
TRBJ1-1,TRBV19,TRBD1,CASRTGRDTEAFF,TGTGCCAGTAGGACAGGGCGCGACACTGAAGCTTTCTTT
TRBJ2-7,TRBV15,TRBD1,CATSTPLGQVSEQYF,TGTGCCACCAGCACCCCCTTGGGACAGGTTAGCGAGCAGTACTTC
TRBJ2-2,TRBV9,NA,CASSVTDTGELFF,TGTGCCAGCAGCGTTACAGACACCGGGGAGCTGTTTTTT
TRBJ2-7,TRBV15,NA,CATSPNSYEQYF,TGTGCCACCAGCCCAAACTCCTACGAGCAGTACTTC
TRBJ2-3,TRBV27,NA,CASSLRGGSTDTQYF,TGTGCCAGCAGTTTAAGAGGGGGTAGCACAGATACGCAGTATTTT
TRBJ2-1,TRBV27,TRBD2,CASSTLAGVGDNEQFF,TGTGCCAGCAGTACCCTAGCGGGAGTGGGGGACAATGAGCAGTTCTTC
TRBJ1-3,TRBV7-3,NA,CASSPGIGNTIYF,TGTGCCAGCAGCCCCGGGATAGGAAACACCATATATTTT